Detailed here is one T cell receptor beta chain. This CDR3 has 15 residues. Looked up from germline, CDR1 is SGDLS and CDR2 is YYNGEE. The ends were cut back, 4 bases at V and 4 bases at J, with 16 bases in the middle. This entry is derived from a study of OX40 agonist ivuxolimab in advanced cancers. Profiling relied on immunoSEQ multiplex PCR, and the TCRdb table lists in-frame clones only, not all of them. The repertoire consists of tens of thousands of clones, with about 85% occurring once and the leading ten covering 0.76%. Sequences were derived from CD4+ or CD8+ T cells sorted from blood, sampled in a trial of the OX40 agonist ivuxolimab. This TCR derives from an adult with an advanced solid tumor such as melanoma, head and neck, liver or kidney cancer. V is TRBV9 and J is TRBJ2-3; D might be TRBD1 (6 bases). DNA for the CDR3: TGTGCCAGCAGCCGGACAGACTGGGAAGCAGATACGCAGTATTTT. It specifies CASSRTDWEADTQYF.